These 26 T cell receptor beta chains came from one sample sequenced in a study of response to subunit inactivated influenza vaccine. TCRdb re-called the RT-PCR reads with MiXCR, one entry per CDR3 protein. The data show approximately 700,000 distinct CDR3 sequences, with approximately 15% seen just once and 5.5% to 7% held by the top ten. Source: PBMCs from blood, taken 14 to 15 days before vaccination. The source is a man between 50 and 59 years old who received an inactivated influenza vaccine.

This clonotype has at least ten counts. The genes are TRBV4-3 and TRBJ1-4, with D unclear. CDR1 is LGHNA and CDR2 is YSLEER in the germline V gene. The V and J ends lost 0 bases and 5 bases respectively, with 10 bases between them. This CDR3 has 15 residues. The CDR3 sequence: CASSQDYTRNEKLFF. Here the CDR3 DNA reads TGCGCCAGCAGCCAAGATTACACCCGCAATGAAAAACTGTTTTTT.

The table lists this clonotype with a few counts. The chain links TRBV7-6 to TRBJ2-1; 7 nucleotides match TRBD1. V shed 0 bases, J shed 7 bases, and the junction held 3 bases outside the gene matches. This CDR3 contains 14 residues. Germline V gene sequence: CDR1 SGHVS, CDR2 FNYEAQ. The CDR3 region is CASSLAGTVNEQFF. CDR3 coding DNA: TGTGCCAGCAGCTTAGCGGGGACAGTTAATGAGCAGTTCTTC.

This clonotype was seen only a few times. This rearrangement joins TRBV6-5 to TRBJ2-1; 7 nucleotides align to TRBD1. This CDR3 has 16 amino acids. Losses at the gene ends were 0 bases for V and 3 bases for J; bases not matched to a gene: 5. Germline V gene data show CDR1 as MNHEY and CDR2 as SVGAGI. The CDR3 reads CASSYSSRQGYNEQFF. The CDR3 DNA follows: TGTGCCAGCAGTTACTCGTCAAGACAGGGCTACAATGAGCAGTTCTTC.

Here the CDR3 DNA reads TGTGCCAGCAGGGCTAGCGGGGGGGCCGGTAATGAGCAGTTCTTC. Protein product: CASRASGGAGNEQFF. V usage is TRBV12-3 or TRBV12-4 and J usage is TRBJ2-1; TRBD2 agrees at 12 bases. With 6 bases clipped from V and 7 bases from J, the junction kept 7 bases outside the gene matches. The CDR3 has 15 residues.

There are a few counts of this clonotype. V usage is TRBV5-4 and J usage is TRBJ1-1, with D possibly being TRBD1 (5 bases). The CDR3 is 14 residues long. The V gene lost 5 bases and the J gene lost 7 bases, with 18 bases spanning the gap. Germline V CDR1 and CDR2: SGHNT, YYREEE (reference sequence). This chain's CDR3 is CASRAVGRLGEAFF. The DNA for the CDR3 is TGTGCCAGCAGGGCCGTGGGACGGCTCGGTGAAGCTTTCTTT.

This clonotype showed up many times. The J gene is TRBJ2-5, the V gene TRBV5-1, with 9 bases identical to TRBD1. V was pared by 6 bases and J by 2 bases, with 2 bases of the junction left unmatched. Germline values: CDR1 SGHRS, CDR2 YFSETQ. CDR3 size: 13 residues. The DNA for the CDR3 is TGCGCCAGCACCGGACAGGGGCAAGAGACCCAGTACTTC. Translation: CASTGQGQETQYF.

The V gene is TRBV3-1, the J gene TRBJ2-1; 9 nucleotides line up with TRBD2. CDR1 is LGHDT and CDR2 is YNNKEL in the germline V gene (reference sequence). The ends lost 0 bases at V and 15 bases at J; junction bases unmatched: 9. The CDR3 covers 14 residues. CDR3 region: CASSQDLTLAGTFF. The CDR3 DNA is TGTGCCAGCAGCCAAGATCTTACGCTAGCGGGAACGTTCTTC.

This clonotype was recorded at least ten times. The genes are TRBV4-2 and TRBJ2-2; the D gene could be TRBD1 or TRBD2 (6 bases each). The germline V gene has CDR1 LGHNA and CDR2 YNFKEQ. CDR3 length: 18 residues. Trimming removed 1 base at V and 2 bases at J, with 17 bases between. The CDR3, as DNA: TGTGCCAGCAGCCAAGTAAACGGTGGAGGGGGTAACACCGGGGAGCTGTTTTTT. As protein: CASSQVNGGGGNTGELFF.

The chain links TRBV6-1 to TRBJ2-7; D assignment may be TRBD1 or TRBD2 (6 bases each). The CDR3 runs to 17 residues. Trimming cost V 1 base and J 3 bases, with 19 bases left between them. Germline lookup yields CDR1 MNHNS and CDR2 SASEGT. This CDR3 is CASSEDGEWGAFYEQYF. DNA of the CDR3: TGTGCCAGCAGTGAAGATGGGGAGTGGGGGGCCTTCTACGAGCAGTACTTC.

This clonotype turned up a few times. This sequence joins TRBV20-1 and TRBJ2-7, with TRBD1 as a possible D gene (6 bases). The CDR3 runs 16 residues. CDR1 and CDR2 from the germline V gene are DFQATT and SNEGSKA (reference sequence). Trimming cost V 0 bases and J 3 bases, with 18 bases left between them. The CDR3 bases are TGCAGTGCTAGAGACCCCCGGCAGGGGACGTTCTACGAGCAGTACTTC. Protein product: CSARDPRQGTFYEQYF.

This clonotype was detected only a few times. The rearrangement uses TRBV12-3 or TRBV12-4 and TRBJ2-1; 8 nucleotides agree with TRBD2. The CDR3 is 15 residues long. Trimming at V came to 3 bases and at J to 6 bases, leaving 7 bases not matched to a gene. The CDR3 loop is CASSLSAGGLNEQFF. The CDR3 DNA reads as TGTGCCAGCAGTTTGTCGGCGGGGGGCCTCAATGAGCAGTTCTTC.

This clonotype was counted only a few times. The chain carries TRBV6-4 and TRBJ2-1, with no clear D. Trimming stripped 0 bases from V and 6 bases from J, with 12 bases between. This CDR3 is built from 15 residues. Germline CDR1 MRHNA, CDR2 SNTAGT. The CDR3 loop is CASSDSFKGSNEQFF. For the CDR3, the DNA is TGTGCCAGCAGTGACTCTTTCAAGGGTTCCAATGAGCAGTTCTTC.

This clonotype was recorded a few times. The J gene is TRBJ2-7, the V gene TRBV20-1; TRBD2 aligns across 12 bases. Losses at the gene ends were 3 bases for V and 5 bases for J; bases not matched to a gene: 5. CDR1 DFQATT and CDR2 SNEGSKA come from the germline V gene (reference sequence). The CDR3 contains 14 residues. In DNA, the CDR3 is TGCAGTGCTAGTCCGACTAGCGGGAGTAACGAGCAGTACTTC. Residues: CSASPTSGSNEQYF.

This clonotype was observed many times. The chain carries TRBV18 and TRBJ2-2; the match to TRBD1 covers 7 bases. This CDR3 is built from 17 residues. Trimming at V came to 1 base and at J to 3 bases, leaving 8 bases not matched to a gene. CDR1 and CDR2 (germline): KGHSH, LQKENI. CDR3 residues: CASSPQYRTGYTGELFF. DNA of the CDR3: TGTGCCAGCTCACCACAGTATAGGACAGGATACACCGGGGAGCTGTTTTTT.

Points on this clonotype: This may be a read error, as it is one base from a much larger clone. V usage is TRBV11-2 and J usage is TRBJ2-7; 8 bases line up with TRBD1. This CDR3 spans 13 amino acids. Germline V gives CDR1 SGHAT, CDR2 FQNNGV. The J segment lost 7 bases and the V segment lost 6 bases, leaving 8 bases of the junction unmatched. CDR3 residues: CASRGQGADEQYF. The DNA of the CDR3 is TGTGCCAGCAGGGGGCAGGGGGCGGATGAGCAGTACTTC.

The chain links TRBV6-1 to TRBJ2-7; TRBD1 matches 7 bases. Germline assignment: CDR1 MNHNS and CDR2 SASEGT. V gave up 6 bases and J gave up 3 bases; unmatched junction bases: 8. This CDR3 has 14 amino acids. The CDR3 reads CASSPGQYFYEQYF. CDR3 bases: TGTGCCAGCAGCCCGGGACAGTACTTCTACGAGCAGTACTTC.

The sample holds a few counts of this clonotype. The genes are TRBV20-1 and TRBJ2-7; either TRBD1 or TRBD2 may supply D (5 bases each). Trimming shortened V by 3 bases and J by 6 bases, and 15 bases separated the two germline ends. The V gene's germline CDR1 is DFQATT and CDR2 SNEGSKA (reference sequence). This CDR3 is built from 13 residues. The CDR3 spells CSASGGSYLEQYF. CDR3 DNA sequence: TGCAGTGCTAGTGGGGGAAGCTACCTCGAGCAGTACTTC.

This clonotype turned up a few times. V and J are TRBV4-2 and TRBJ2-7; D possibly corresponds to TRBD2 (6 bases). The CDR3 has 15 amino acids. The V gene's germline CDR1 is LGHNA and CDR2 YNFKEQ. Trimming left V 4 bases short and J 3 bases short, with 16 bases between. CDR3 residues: CASSPRAGQYYEQYF. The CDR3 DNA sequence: TGTGCCAGCAGCCCCCGTGCGGGGCAGTACTACGAGCAGTACTTC.

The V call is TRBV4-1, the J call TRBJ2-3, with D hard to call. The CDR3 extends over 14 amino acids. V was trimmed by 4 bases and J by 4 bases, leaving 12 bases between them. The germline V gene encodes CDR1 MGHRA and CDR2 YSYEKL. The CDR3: CASSPRRPPDTQYF. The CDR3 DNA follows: TGCGCCAGCAGCCCCCGACGCCCACCAGATACGCAGTATTTT.

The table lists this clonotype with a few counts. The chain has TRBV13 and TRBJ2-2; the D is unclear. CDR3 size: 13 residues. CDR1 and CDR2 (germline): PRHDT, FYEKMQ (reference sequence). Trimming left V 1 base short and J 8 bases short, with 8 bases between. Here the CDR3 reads CASSLAPRGELFF. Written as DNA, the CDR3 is TGTGCCAGCAGCTTAGCCCCCCGGGGGGAGCTGTTTTTT.

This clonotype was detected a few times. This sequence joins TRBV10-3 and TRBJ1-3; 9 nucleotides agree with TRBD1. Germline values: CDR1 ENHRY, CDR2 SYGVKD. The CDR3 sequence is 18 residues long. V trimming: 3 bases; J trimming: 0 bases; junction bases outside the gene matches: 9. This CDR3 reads CAISDEGWTGDSGNTIYF. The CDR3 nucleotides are TGTGCCATCAGTGACGAGGGATGGACAGGGGACTCTGGAAACACCATATATTTT.

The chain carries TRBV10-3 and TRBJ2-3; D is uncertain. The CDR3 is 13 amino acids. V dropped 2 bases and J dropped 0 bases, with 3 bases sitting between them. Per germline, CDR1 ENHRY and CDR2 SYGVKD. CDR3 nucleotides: TGTGCCATCAGTGAGCAAAGCACAGATACGCAGTATTTT. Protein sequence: CAISEQSTDTQYF.

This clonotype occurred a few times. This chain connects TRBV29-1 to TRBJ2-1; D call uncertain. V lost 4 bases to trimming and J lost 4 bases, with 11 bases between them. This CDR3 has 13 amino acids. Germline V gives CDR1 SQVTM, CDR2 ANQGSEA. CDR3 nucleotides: TGCAGCGTTGGAGGTGGGGTTTACAATGAGCAGTTCTTC. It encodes CSVGGGVYNEQFF.

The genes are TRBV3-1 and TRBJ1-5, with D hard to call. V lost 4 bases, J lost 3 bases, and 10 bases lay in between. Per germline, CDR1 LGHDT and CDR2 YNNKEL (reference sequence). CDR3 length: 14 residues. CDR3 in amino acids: CASSPDPDNQPQHF. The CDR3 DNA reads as TGTGCCAGCAGCCCTGACCCGGACAATCAGCCCCAGCATTTT. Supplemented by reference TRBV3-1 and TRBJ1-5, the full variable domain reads DTAVSQTPKYLVTQMGNDKSIKCEQNLGHDTMYWYKQDSKKFLKIMFSYNNKELIINETVPNRFSPKSPDKAHLNLHINSLELGDSAVYFCASSPDPDNQPQHFGDGTRLSIL.

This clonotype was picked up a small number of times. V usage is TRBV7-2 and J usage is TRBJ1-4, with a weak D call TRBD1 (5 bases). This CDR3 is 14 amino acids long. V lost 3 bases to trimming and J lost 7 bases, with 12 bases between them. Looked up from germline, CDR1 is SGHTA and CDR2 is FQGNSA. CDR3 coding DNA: TGTGCCAGCAGCTTCCAGGGAGGAGTTGAAAAACTGTTTTTT. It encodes CASSFQGGVEKLFF.

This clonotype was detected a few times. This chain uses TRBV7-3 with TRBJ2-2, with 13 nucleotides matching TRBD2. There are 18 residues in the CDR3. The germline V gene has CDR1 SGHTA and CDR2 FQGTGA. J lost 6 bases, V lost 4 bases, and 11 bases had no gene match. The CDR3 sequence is CASSSRTSGSGTAGELFF. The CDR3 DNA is TGTGCCAGCAGCTCCCGGACTAGCGGGAGTGGAACGGCCGGGGAGCTGTTTTTT.